This record concerns one TCR beta chain sequence. The Seattle patients joined while their infection was active and were tracked longitudinally afterward. The data were taken from a study of blood T cell repertoires in COVID-19. Study-level background: The United States, Italy and Spain supplied acute and convalescent COVID-19 samples. From T cells, B-cell-depleted T cells, or PBMCs came the material, which was cDNA or gDNA.

This CDR3 region has 15 residues. With 0 bases removed from V and 1 base from J, the gap between germline ends came to 4 bases. Germline V gives CDR1 KGHSH, CDR2 LQKENI. Source study methods: Reference gene primer amplification gave estimated nucleated cell counts. Clones were sequenced by immunoSEQ multiplex PCR, and TCRdb holds only the in-frame ones, with some missing. The DNA was the basis for D and trimming; V, J and clone size are from that table. The data contain under 250,000 clones, about 82% of them singletons. The chain uses TRBV18 and TRBJ2-6; D is undetermined. This TCR was sampled from an elderly woman with COVID-19, enrolled during active disease. Specimen: peripheral blood. The CDR3 DNA reads TGTGCCAGCTCACCACCCAGGTCTGGGGCCAACGTCCTGACTTTC. Amino acids: CASSPPRSGANVLTF.